Presented here are 10 T cell receptor beta chains from one specimen sequenced in a study of spatial heterogeneity in lung cancer. Described time point: blood at routine non-recurrence follow-up after resection. In TCRdb, the 5' RACE reads were re-called with MiXCR into one record per CDR3 protein. This sample has roughly 34,000 distinct CDR3 sequences, with around 6.9% found just once. The specimen was PBMCs, collected at follow-up. The receptors stem from a male donor with early-stage non-small cell lung cancer.

Many counts were recorded for this clonotype. The chain links TRBV29-1 to TRBJ2-7; TRBD1 agrees at 7 bases. Germline V CDR1 and CDR2: SQVTM, ANQGSEA. This CDR3 is built from 14 residues. Losses at the gene ends were 6 bases for V and 5 bases for J; bases not matched to a gene: 13. CDR3 in amino acids: CSVSSGQSFHEQYF. The CDR3 nucleotides are TGCAGCGTCTCCTCGGGACAGTCGTTCCACGAGCAGTACTTC.

This clonotype was recorded at least ten times. The rearrangement uses TRBV20-1 and TRBJ2-7; 12 bases fit TRBD2. Trimming at V came to 7 bases and at J to 4 bases, leaving 23 bases not matched to a gene. CDR3 length: 19 residues. The germline gives CDR1 DFQATT, CDR2 SNEGSKA (reference sequence). The CDR3 region has the DNA TGCAGTGGGTTGAAACCGGAGACTAGCGGGAGAGGAGTCTCTTACGAGCAGTACTTC. It is translated as CSGLKPETSGRGVSYEQYF.

This clonotype has ten or more counts. The genes are TRBV23-1 and TRBJ2-1; a weak D match, TRBD1 (5 bases). TRBV23-1 is designated an ORF whose function remains uncertain. The V gene lost 2 bases and the J gene lost 0 bases, with 11 bases spanning the gap. This CDR3 contains 16 residues. The chain's CDR3 is CASSQRGPSSYNEQFF. The CDR3 DNA sequence: TGCGCCAGCAGTCAAAGGGGCCCGAGCTCCTACAATGAGCAGTTCTTC.

The CDR3 DNA reads TGTGCCAGCAGCCCGGGAGGGCTGAGCACAGATACGCAGTATTTT. Protein: CASSPGGLSTDTQYF. This chain connects TRBV7-2 to TRBJ2-3, with TRBD2 matching 8 bases. V gave up 5 bases and J gave up 0 bases; unmatched junction bases: 4. The CDR3 has 15 amino acids. Germline CDR1 is SGHTA and CDR2 is FQGNSA.

In this sample, this clonotype turned up many times. This sequence joins TRBV9 and TRBJ2-2; D is ambiguous. Trimming removed 0 bases from V and 2 bases from J, with 14 bases in between. This CDR3 region has 17 residues. CDR1 is SGDLS and CDR2 is YYNGEE in the germline V gene. The CDR3 protein is CASSVDLGSVNTGELFF. CDR3 nucleotide sequence: TGTGCCAGCAGCGTAGATTTGGGGTCTGTAAACACCGGGGAGCTGTTTTTT.

The sample holds one count of this clonotype. The junction differs from germline at one of its ends, possibly a read error. The chain links TRBV5-1 to TRBJ2-3; D possibly uses TRBD1 or TRBD2 (5 bases each). The CDR3 spans 16 residues. Germline V gene lookup returns CDR1 SGHRS and CDR2 YFSETQ. DNA for the CDR3: TGCGCCAACAGCTCCGGGGCTCTCTCTAGCACAGATACGCAGTATTTT. Translating it yields CANSSGALSSTDTQYF.

There are many counts of this clonotype. The chain joins TRBV13 to TRBJ2-5; D is possibly TRBD1 or TRBD2 (5 bases each). The V gene lost 2 bases and the J gene lost 2 bases, with 15 bases spanning the gap. The CDR3 runs 16 residues. The germline V gene has CDR1 PRHDT and CDR2 FYEKMQ (reference sequence). In DNA form, the CDR3 reads TGTGCCAGCAGCTTAAGGTATTTGGGGGAGCAAGAGACCCAGTACTTC. It translates to CASSLRYLGEQETQYF.

This clonotype showed up many times. V usage is TRBV7-8 and J usage is TRBJ1-2, with D perhaps TRBD1 (5 bases). V lost 1 base and J 4 bases, leaving 7 bases between the germline ends. CDR1 is SGHVS, CDR2 FQNEAQ, per germline. This CDR3 region has 13 residues. CDR3 region: CASSLGGGYGYTF. In DNA form, the CDR3 reads TGTGCCAGCAGCTTAGGGGGGGGCTATGGCTACACCTTC.

Ten or more counts support this clonotype. The gene calls are TRBV2 and TRBJ2-3; possible D gene TRBD2, 7 bases. CDR3 length: 16 amino acids. CDR1 is SNHLY and CDR2 is FYNNEI in the germline V gene. Trimming took 6 bases from V and 2 from J, leaving 18 bases between them. The CDR3 is CASSPSGGGATDTQYF. In nucleotides, the CDR3 is TGTGCCAGCAGCCCTAGTGGGGGGGGGGCCACAGATACGCAGTATTTT.

A note on this clonotype: A read error may explain this, as a much larger clone is one base away. The genes are TRBV5-1 and TRBJ1-4; maybe TRBD1 (5 bases). This CDR3 has 14 amino acids. The germline V gene has CDR1 SGHRS and CDR2 YFSETQ. The CDR3 DNA sequence: TGCGCCAGCAGCCGGGACGGATTTAATGAAGAACTGTTTTTT. Amino acids: CASSRDGFNEELFF.